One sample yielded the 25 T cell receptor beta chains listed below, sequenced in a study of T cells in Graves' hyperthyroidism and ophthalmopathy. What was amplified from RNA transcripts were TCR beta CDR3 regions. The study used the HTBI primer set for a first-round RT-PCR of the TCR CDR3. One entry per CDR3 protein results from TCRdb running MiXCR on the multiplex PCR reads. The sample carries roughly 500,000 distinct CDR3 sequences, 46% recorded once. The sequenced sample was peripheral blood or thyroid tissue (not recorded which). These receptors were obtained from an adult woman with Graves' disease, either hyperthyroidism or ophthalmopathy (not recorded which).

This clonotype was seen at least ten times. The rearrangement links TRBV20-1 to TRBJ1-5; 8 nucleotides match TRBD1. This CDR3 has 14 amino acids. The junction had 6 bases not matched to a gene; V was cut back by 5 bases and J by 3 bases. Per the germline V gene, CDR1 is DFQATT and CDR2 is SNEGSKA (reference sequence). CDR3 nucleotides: TGCAGTGCTCTGGACAGGGAGTTCAATCAGCCCCAGCATTTT. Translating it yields CSALDREFNQPQHF.

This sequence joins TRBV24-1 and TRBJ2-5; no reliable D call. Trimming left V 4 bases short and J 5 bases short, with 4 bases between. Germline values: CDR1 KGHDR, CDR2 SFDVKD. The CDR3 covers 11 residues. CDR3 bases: TGTGCCACCAGTGACGCGGAGACCCAGTACTTC. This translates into CATSDAETQYF.

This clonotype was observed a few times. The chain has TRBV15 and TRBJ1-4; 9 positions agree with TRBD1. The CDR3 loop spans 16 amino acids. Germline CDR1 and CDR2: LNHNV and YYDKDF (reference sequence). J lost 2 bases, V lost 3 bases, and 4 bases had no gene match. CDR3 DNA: TGTGCCACCAGCAGGGACAGGGGCGCCACTAATGAAAAACTGTTTTTT. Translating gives CATSRDRGATNEKLFF.

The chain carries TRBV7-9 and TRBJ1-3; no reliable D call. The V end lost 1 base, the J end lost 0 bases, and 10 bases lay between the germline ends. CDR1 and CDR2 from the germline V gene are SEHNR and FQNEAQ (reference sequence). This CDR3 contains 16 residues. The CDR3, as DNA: TGTGCCAGCAGCTTAGGGGGAGCAAGCTCTGGAAACACCATATATTTT. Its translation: CASSLGGASSGNTIYF. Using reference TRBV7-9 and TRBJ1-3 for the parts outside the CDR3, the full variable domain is DTGVSQNPRHKITKRGQNVTFRCDPISEHNRLYWYRQTLGQGPEFLTYFQNEAQLEKSRLLSDRFSAERPKGSFSTLEIQRTEQGDSAMYLCASSLGGASSGNTIYFGEGSWLTVV.

CDR3 nucleotide sequence: TGTGCCAGCAGTTTGCCGGGACAGGGGAACACTGAAGCTTTCTTT. It specifies CASSLPGQGNTEAFF. The chain joins TRBV12-3 or TRBV12-4 to TRBJ1-1, with 9 bases lining up with TRBD1. The CDR3 is 15 amino acids. V shed 3 bases and J 1 base; nucleotides not matched to a gene: 3.

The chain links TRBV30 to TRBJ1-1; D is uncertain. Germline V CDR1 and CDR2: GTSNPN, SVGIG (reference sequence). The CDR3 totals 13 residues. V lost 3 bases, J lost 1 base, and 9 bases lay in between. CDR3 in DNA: TGTGCCTGGAGCCTCGTACAGAACACTGAAGCTTTCTTT. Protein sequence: CAWSLVQNTEAFF.

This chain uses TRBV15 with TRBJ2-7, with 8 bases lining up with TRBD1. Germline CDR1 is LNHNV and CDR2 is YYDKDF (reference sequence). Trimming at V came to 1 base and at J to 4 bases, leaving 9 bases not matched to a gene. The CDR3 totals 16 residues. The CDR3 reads CATSRVAGTGNYEQYF. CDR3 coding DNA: TGTGCCACCAGCAGAGTTGCCGGGACAGGAAATTACGAGCAGTACTTC. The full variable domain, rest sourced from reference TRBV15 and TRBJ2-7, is DAMVIQNPRYQVTQFGKPVTLSCSQTLNHNVMYWYQQKSSQAPKLLFHYYDKDFNNEADTPDNFQSRRPNTSFCFLDIRSPGLGDTAMYLCATSRVAGTGNYEQYFGPGTRLTVT.

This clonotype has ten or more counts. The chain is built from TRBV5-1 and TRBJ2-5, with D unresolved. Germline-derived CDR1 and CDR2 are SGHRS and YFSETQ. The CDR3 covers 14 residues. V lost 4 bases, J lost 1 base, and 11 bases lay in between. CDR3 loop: CASSRDTTQETQYF. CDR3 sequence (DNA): TGCGCCAGCAGCCGTGACACGACCCAAGAGACCCAGTACTTC.

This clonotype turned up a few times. CDR3 in amino acids: CASSRGHSYEQYF. The CDR3 region has the DNA TGTGCCAGCAGTAGGGGACATAGCTACGAGCAGTACTTC. The chain links TRBV28 to TRBJ2-7; perhaps TRBD1 as D (6 bases). The CDR3 sequence is 13 residues long. Trimming took 5 bases from V and 3 from J, leaving 11 bases between them. Germline CDR1 and CDR2: MDHEN and SYDVKM.

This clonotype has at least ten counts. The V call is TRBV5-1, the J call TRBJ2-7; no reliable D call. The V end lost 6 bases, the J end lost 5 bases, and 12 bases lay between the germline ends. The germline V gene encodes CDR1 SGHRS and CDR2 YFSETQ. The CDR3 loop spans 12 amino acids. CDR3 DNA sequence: TGCGCCAGCAACTCCTTCGGAAACGAGCAGTACTTC. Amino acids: CASNSFGNEQYF.

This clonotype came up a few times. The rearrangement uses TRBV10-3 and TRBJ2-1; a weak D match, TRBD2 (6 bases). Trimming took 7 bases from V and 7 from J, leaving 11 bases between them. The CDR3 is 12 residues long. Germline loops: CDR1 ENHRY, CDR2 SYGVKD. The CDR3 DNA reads TGTGCCATCACTGGGACTTTGAATGAGCAGTTCTTC. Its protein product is CAITGTLNEQFF.

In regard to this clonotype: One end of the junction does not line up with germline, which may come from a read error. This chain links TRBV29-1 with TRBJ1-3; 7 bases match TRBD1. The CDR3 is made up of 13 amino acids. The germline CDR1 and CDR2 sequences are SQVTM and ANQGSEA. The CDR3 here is CSVGQGGGDTIYF. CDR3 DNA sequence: TGCAGCGTTGGACAGGGAGGTGGAGACACCATATATTTT.

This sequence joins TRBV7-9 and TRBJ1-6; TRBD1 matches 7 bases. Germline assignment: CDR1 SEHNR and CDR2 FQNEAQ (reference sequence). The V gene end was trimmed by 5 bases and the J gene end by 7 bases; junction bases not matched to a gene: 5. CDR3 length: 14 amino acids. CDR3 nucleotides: TGTGCCAGCAGCCGGGGACAGCAAAATTCACCCCTCCACTTT. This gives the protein CASSRGQQNSPLHF.

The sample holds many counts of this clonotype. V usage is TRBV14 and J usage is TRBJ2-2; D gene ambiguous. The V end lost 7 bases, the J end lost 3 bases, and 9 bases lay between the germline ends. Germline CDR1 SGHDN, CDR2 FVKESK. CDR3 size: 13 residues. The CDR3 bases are TGTGCCAGCAATCAGGTCGACACCGGGGAGCTGTTTTTT. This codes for CASNQVDTGELFF.

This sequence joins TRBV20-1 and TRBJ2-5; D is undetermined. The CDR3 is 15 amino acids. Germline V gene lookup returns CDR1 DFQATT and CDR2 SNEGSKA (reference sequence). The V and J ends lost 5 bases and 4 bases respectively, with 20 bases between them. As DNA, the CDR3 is TGCAGTGCTCCGGACCTCGGGCTCGTTCGAGAGACCCAGTACTTC. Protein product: CSAPDLGLVRETQYF.

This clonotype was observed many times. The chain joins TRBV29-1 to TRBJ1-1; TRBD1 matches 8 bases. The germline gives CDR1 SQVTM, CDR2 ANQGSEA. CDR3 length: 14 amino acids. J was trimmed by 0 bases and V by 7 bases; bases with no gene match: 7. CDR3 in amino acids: CSAGRTGMNTEAFF. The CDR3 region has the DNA TGCAGCGCCGGACGGACAGGGATGAACACTGAAGCTTTCTTT.

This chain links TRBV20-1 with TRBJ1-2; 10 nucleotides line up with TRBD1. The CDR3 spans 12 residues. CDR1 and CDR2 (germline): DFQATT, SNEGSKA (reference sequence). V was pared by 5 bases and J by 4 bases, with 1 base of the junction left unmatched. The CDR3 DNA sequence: TGCAGTGCTGGGGACAGGGGCTATGGCTACACCTTC. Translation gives CSAGDRGYGYTF.

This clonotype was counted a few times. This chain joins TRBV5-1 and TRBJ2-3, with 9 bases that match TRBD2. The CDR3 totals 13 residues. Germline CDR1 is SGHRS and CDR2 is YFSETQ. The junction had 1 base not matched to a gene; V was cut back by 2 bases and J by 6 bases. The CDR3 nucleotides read TGCGCCAGCAGCTTTACTAGCGGGGATACGCAGTATTTT. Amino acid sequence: CASSFTSGDTQYF.

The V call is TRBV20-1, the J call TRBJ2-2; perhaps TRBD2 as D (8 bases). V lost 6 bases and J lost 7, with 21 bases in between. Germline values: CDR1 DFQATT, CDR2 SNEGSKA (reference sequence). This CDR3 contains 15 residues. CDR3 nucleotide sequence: TGCAGTGCCCCAGGGGGGCTAGCGGGTCTCGGGGAGCTGTTTTTT. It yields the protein CSAPGGLAGLGELFF.

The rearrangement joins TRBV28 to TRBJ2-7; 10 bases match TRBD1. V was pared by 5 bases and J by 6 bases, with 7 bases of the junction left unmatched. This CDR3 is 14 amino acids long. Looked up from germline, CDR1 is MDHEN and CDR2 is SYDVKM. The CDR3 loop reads CASSGRDRGPEQYF. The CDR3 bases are TGTGCCAGCAGTGGCCGGGACAGGGGCCCCGAGCAGTACTTC.

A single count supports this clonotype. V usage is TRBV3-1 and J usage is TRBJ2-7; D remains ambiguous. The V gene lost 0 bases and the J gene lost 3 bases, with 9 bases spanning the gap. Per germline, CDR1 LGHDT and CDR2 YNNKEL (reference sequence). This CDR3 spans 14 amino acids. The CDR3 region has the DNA TGTGCCAGCAGCCAAGAAGGTGGAAACTACGAGCAGTACTTC. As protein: CASSQEGGNYEQYF.

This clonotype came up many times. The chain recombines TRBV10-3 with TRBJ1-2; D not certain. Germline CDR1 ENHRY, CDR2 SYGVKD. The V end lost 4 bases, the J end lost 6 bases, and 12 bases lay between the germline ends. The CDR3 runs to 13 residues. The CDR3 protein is CAISAGGVNGYTF. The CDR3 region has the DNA TGTGCCATCAGTGCGGGAGGAGTAAATGGCTACACCTTC.

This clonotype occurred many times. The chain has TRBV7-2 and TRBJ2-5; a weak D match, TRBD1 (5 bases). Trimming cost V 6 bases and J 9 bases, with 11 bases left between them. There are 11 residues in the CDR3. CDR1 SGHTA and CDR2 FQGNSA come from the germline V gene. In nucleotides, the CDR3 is TGTGCCAGCAGTCGTCTAGGGGCCCAGTACTTC. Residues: CASSRLGAQYF.

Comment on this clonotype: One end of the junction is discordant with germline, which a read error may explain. DNA for the CDR3: TGTGCCAACAGCCTAGCCGGGACAGGAACCTACGAGCAGTACTTC. The encoded protein is CANSLAGTGTYEQYF. V is TRBV11-2 and J is TRBJ2-7; 8 bases are a match to TRBD1. CDR1 and CDR2 from the germline V gene are SGHAT and FQNNGV. CDR3 length: 15 amino acids.

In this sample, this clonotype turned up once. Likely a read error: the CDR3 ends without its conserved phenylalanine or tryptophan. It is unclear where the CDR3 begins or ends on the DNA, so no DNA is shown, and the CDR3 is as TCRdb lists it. The CDR3 region is CASSDRVGVV. The chain is built from TRBV2 and TRBJ2-5; the tabulated D call, TRBD1, remains unverified against the DNA. Germline V lookup: CDR1 SNHLY, CDR2 FYNNEI. The CDR3 length equals 10 residues, ends included.